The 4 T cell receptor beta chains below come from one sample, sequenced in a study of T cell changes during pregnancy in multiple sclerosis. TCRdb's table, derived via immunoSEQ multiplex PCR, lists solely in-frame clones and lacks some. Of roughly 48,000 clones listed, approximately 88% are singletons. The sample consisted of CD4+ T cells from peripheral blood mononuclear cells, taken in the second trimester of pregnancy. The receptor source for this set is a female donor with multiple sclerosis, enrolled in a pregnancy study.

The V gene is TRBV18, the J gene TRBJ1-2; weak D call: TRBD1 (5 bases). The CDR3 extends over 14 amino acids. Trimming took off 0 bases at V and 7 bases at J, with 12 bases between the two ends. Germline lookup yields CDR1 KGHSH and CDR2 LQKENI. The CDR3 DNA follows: TGTGCCAGCTCACCACCCGCCAGGGATGTTGGCTACACCTTC. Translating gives CASSPPARDVGYTF. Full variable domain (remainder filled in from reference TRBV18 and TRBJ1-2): NAGVMQNPRHLVRRRGQEARLRCSPMKGHSHVYWYRQLPEEGLKFMVYLQKENIIDESGMPKERFSAEFPKEGPSILRIQQVVRGDSAAYFCASSPPARDVGYTFGSGTRLTVV.

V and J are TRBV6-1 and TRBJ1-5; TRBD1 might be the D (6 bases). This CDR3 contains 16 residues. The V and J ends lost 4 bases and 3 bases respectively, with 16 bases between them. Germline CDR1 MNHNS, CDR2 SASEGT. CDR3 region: CASSGEGVILNQPQHF. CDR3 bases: TGTGCCAGCAGTGGAGAGGGGGTCATTCTCAATCAGCCCCAGCATTTT.

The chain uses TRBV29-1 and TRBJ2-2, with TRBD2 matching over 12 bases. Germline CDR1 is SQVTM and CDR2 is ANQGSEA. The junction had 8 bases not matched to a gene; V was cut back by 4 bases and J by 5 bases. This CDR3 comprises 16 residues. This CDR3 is CSVAARLAGDTGELFF. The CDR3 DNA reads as TGCAGCGTTGCGGCCAGACTAGCGGGAGATACCGGGGAGCTGTTTTTT.

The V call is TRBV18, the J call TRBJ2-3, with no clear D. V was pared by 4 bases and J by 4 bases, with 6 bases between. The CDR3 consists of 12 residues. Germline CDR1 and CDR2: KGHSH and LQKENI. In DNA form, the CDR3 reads TGTGCCAGCTCACGGCCCCCAGATACGCAGTATTTT. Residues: CASSRPPDTQYF.